The 24 T cell receptor beta chains presented below share a single source sample, sequenced in a study of graft-versus-host responses after intestinal transplantation. Stimulators, roughly 200,000 irradiated and violet-dye-labeled cells, were plated with roughly 200,000 CFSE-labeled responder cells. Assay used: immunoSEQ multiplex PCR; TCRdb lists only in-frame clones, some missing. In the table there are 14,000 or so clones, 35% to 45% of which are singletons. The specimen was alloreactive CD8+ T cells from a mixed lymphocyte reaction culture, collected before intestinal transplant. Noted subset: CFSE-low proliferating T cells sorted from roughly six-day pre-transplant mixed lymphocyte reaction (GvH or HvG direction). The receptors originated from a human patient who received an intestinal transplant.

This clone is a singleton in its sample. This sequence joins TRBV19 and TRBJ2-7; the match to TRBD1 covers 8 bases. CDR1 is LNHDA and CDR2 is SQIVND in the germline V gene (reference sequence). The J segment lost 2 bases and the V segment lost 5 bases, leaving 5 bases of the junction unmatched. The length of the CDR3 is 14 residues. CDR3 region: CASSAGGLAYEQYF. In DNA form, the CDR3 reads TGTGCCAGTAGTGCAGGGGGCTTGGCCTACGAGCAGTACTTC.

This clone has more than one count but fewer than ten. The chain couples TRBV9 to TRBJ2-3, with 11 bases identical to TRBD2. Trimming took 3 bases from V and 5 from J; bases not matched to a gene: 5. CDR1 and CDR2 (germline): SGDLS, YYNGEE. CDR3 length: 15 amino acids. The CDR3 nucleotides are TGTGCCAGCAGCGATAGCGGGAGGGCCGGAGATACGCAGTATTTT. It specifies CASSDSGRAGDTQYF.

The V gene is TRBV5-1, the J gene TRBJ2-1; the match to TRBD2 covers 14 bases. The CDR3 covers 15 residues. With 4 bases clipped from V and 8 bases from J, the junction kept 5 bases outside the gene matches. In germline, CDR1 is SGHRS, CDR2 YFSETQ. CDR3 sequence reads: CASSPGTSGGDEQFF. The DNA of the CDR3 is TGCGCCAGCAGCCCTGGGACTAGCGGGGGCGATGAGCAGTTCTTC.

This clone was seen only a few times. V gene TRBV4-3 combines with J gene TRBJ2-7; TRBD1 matches 7 bases. Germline trimming cut 1 base from V and 7 bases from J; bases unmatched to any gene: 7. Germline loops: CDR1 LGHNA, CDR2 YSLEER. This CDR3 has 14 residues. CDR3 in DNA: TGCGCCAGCAGCCAAGCACAGGGGCCCGGGGAGCAGTACTTC. This encodes CASSQAQGPGEQYF.

The chain joins TRBV12-5 to TRBJ1-6; TRBD1 might be the D (6 bases). Trimming took 5 bases from V and 9 from J, leaving 23 bases between them. CDR1 and CDR2 (germline): LGHNT, FRNRAP. This CDR3 has 17 residues. The DNA for the CDR3 is TGTGCTAGTGGTCTCGAAACCGGGACAATCAAGGGTTCACCCCTCCACTTT. It yields the protein CASGLETGTIKGSPLHF.

The gene calls are TRBV27 and TRBJ1-2, with 8 bases fitting TRBD1. Trimming cost V 8 bases and J 8 bases; bases outside gene matches: 10. In germline, CDR1 is MNHEY, CDR2 SMNVEV (reference sequence). The CDR3 has 13 residues. The CDR3 protein is CASGPGQGVGYTF. The DNA for the CDR3 is TGTGCCAGCGGGCCAGGACAGGGCGTAGGCTACACCTTC.

CDR3 in amino acids: CASSLTSGSYEQYF. In DNA, the CDR3 is TGCGCCAGCAGCTTGACTAGCGGTTCCTACGAGCAGTACTTC. This chain uses TRBV5-1 with TRBJ2-7; 8 bases are a match to TRBD2. This CDR3 spans 14 amino acids. CDR1 and CDR2 (germline): SGHRS, YFSETQ. Trimming at V came to 1 base and at J to 1 base, leaving 1 base not matched to a gene.

This clone was counted only a few times. The V call is TRBV4-3, the J call TRBJ1-2, with D unresolved. From germline, CDR1 is LGHNA and CDR2 YSLEER. V lost 0 bases to trimming and J lost 4 bases, with 6 bases between them. This CDR3 is 13 amino acids long. CDR3 bases: TGCGCCAGCAGCCAAGATGGGAGCTATGGCTACACCTTC. It encodes CASSQDGSYGYTF.

The genes are TRBV30 and TRBJ2-1; 8 nucleotides align to TRBD2. Per germline, CDR1 GTSNPN and CDR2 SVGIG (reference sequence). This CDR3 contains 15 residues. V dropped 4 bases and J dropped 4; count of bases not matched to a gene: 9. In nucleotides, the CDR3 is TGTGCCTGGATGGAGGGGTCGGGGGGGTACAATGAGCAGTTCTTC. It encodes CAWMEGSGGYNEQFF.

This clone has only one observation. The rearrangement uses TRBV29-1 and TRBJ2-3; the match to TRBD2 covers 9 bases. CDR1 and CDR2 (germline): SQVTM, ANQGSEA. After removal of 3 bases from V and 2 bases from J, the junction contained 6 bases not matched to a gene. The CDR3 consists of 15 residues. In nucleotides, the CDR3 is TGCAGCGTTGAGGCTAGCGGGACCTTCACAGATACGCAGTATTTT. Its translation is CSVEASGTFTDTQYF.

This rearrangement joins TRBV7-2 to TRBJ2-3; 7 bases match TRBD2. Germline V CDR1 and CDR2: SGHTA, FQGNSA. The V gene end was trimmed by 5 bases and the J gene end by 5 bases; junction bases not matched to a gene: 10. This CDR3 spans 15 amino acids. The CDR3 DNA sequence: TGTGCCAGCAGCCACCGGACTAGACTCTTAGATACGCAGTATTTT. The encoded protein is CASSHRTRLLDTQYF.

The rearrangement joins TRBV7-9 to TRBJ2-1, with 8 bases matching TRBD2. J was trimmed by 6 bases and V by 3 bases; bases with no gene match: 7. The CDR3 has 15 residues. The germline V gene has CDR1 SEHNR and CDR2 FQNEAQ (reference sequence). The CDR3 loop is CASSFLAGGSNEQFF. In DNA form, the CDR3 reads TGTGCCAGCAGCTTTCTCGCGGGAGGAAGCAATGAGCAGTTCTTC.

The CDR3 spells CASSLGQSYEQYF. The CDR3 bases are TGTGCCAGCAGCCTAGGACAGTCCTACGAGCAGTACTTC. V usage is TRBV5-3 and J usage is TRBJ2-7; maybe TRBD1 (6 bases). TRBV5-3 is classed as an ORF, of uncertain function. V shed 8 bases and J shed 1 base, with 13 bases lying between them. There are 13 residues in the CDR3.

V usage is TRBV4-1 and J usage is TRBJ2-1; D may be TRBD1 (5 bases). The length of the CDR3 is 14 residues. V dropped 4 bases and J dropped 7 bases, with 14 bases sitting between them. Germline CDR1 reads MGHRA; CDR2 reads YSYEKL. As DNA, the CDR3 is TGCGCCAGCAGCCCCGGACATCTCTTGAATGAGCAGTTCTTC. Its translation is CASSPGHLLNEQFF.

This clone has a handful of counts. CDR3 bases: TGTGCCAGCAGTCCCCGGACAGCCTACGAGCAGTACTTC. Translation gives CASSPRTAYEQYF. The V and J genes are TRBV6-5 and TRBJ2-7, with D perhaps TRBD1 (6 bases). In germline, CDR1 is MNHEY, CDR2 SVGAGI. This CDR3 contains 13 residues. Trimming took off 5 bases at V and 2 bases at J, with 10 bases between the two ends.

The chain couples TRBV6-1 to TRBJ2-7; possible D gene TRBD1, 5 bases. V was trimmed by 2 bases and J by 2 bases, leaving 10 bases between them. The CDR3 extends over 14 amino acids. Germline V gene lookup returns CDR1 MNHNS and CDR2 SASEGT. CDR3 sequence (DNA): TGTGCCAGCAGTGAAATGGGGCAGCCCTACGAGCAGTACTTC. It is translated as CASSEMGQPYEQYF.

This chain links TRBV30 with TRBJ2-7; 7 positions agree with TRBD1. The CDR3 runs to 14 residues. J lost 0 bases, V lost 0 bases, and 2 bases had no gene match. Germline values: CDR1 GTSNPN, CDR2 SVGIG (reference sequence). CDR3 DNA sequence: TGTGCCTGGAGTGTGGGGGACAGCTCCTACGAGCAGTACTTC. Amino acids: CAWSVGDSSYEQYF.

This clone appeared a few times. The genes are TRBV4-1 and TRBJ1-1; weak D call: TRBD1 (6 bases). Germline lookup yields CDR1 MGHRA and CDR2 YSYEKL. The CDR3 runs to 15 residues. Trimming took off 1 base at V and 3 bases at J, with 12 bases between the two ends. The CDR3 region has the DNA TGCGCCAGCAGCCAAGTACAGGGAGGGGACACTGAAGCTTTCTTT. As protein: CASSQVQGGDTEAFF.

The chain has TRBV9 and TRBJ2-3, with a weak D call TRBD2 (6 bases). Trimming stripped 2 bases from V and 7 bases from J, with 14 bases between. There are 14 residues in the CDR3. The germline CDR1 and CDR2 sequences are SGDLS and YYNGEE. The chain's CDR3 is CASSVGGPPYTQYF. The DNA for the CDR3 is TGTGCCAGCAGCGTCGGGGGACCACCGTATACGCAGTATTTT.

The rearrangement uses TRBV27 and TRBJ1-6; TRBD1 matches 7 bases. CDR3 length: 15 residues. V shed 0 bases and J 10 bases; nucleotides not matched to a gene: 6. Germline V lookup: CDR1 MNHEY, CDR2 SMNVEV (reference sequence). The CDR3 region is CASSLSGTVGSPLHF. The CDR3 coding sequence is TGTGCCAGCAGTTTATCCGGGACAGTGGGATCACCCCTCCACTTT.

V gene TRBV7-9 combines with J gene TRBJ2-7; 11 bases match TRBD2. Germline-derived CDR1 and CDR2 are SEHNR and FQNEAQ (reference sequence). V trimming: 1 base; J trimming: 5 bases; junction bases outside the gene matches: 1. The CDR3 runs 14 residues. The CDR3 DNA reads as TGTGCCAGCAGCTTAGAACTAGCGGGAGACGAGCAGTACTTC. Translating it yields CASSLELAGDEQYF.

This clone was observed a few times. V usage is TRBV29-1 and J usage is TRBJ2-2; D ambiguous. The V gene lost 7 bases and the J gene lost 4 bases, with 7 bases spanning the gap. This CDR3 comprises 11 residues. Per germline, CDR1 SQVTM and CDR2 ANQGSEA. The CDR3 region has the DNA TGCAGCGCCTGGAGCACCGGGGAGCTGTTTTTT. It codes for CSAWSTGELFF.

This clone has just a few counts. This chain uses TRBV11-2 with TRBJ2-3, with TRBD1 matching over 9 bases. J gave up 5 bases and V 5 bases, and 2 bases lay outside the gene matches. The CDR3 extends over 13 amino acids. The germline V gene encodes CDR1 SGHAT and CDR2 FQNNGV. CDR3 in DNA: TGTGCCAGCAGCCCGACAGGGGGAGATACGCAGTATTTT. This sequence encodes CASSPTGGDTQYF.

This clone was seen more than once but under ten times. The CDR3 DNA follows: TGTGCCAGCCACGGGTCTTCCTACGAGCAGTACTTC. Amino acid sequence: CASHGSSYEQYF. The rearrangement uses TRBV2 and TRBJ2-7, with no clear D. V was cut by 8 bases and J by 1 base, with 9 bases left in between. The CDR3 contains 12 residues. Germline-derived CDR1 and CDR2 are SNHLY and FYNNEI.